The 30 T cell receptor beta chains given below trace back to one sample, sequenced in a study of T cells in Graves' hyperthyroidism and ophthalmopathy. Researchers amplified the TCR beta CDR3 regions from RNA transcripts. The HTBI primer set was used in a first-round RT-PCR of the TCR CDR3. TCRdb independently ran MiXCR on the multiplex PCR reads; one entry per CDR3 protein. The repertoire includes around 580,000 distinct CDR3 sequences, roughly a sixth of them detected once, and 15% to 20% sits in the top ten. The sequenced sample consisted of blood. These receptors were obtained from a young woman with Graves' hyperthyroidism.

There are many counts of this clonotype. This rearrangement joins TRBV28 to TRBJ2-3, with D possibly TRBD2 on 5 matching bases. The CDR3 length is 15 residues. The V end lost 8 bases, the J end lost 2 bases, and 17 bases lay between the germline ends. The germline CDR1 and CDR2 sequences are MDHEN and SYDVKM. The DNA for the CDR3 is TGTGCCAGCCAAACGCCGGACTCCCACACAGATACGCAGTATTTT. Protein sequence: CASQTPDSHTDTQYF.

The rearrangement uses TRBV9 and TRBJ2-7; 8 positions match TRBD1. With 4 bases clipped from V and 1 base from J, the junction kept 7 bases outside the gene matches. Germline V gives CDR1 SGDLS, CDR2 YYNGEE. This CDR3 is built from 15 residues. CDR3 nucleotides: TGTGCCAGCAGCAGAGACCGGGACAGGTCCTACGAGCAGTACTTC. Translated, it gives CASSRDRDRSYEQYF.

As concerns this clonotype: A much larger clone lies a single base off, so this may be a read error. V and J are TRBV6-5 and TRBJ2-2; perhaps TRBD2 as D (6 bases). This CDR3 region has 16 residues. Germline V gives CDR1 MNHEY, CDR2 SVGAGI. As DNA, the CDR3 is TGTGCCAGCAGTTACGGGCGGGACCCGAACACCGGGGAGCTGTCTTTT. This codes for CASSYGRDPNTGELSF.

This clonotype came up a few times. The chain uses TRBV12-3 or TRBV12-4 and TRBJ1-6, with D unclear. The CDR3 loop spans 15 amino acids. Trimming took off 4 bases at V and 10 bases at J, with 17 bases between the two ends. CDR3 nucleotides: TGTGCCAGCAGTTCCCGCCGAGTCCCCCCCTCACCCCTCCACTTT. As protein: CASSSRRVPPSPLHF.

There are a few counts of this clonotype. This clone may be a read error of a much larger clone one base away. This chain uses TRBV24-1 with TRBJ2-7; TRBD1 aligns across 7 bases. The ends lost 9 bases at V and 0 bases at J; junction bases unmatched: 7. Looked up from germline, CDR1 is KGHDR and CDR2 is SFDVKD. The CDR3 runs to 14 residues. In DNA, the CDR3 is TGTGCCACCGGTGCCCGGACAGGCTCCTACGAGCAGTACTTC. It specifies CATGARTGSYEQYF.

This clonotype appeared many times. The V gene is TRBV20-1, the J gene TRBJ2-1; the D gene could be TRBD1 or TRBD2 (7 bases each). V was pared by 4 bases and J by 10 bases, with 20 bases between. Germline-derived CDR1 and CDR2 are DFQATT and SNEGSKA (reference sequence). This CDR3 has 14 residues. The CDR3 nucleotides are TGCAGTGCTACCCGAATTGGGACAGCGGGAGAGCAGTTCTTC. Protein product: CSATRIGTAGEQFF.

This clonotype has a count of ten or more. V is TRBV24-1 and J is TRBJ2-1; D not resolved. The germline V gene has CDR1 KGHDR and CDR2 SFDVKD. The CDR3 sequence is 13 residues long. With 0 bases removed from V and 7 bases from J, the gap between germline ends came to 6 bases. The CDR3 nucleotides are TGTGCCACCAGTGATTTGATGAGAAATGAGCAGTTCTTC. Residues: CATSDLMRNEQFF.

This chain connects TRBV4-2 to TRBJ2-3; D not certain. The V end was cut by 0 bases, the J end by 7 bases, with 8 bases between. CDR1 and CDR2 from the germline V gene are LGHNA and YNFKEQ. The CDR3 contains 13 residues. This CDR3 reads CASSQDRLNTQYF. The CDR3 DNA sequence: TGTGCCAGCAGCCAAGACCGGCTTAATACGCAGTATTTT.

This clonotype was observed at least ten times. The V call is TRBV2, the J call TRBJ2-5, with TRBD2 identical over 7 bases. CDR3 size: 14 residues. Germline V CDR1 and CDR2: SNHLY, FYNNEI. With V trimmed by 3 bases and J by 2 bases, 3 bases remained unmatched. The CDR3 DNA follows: TGTGCCAGCAGTGACGGGGGGTCACAAGAGACCCAGTACTTC. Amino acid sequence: CASSDGGSQETQYF.

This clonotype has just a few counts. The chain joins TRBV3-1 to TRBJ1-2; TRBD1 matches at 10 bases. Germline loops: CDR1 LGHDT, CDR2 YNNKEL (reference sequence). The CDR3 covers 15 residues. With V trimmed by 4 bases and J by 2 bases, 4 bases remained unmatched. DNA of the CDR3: TGTGCCAGCAGCCCCCCGGGACAGGGGAACTATGGCTACACCTTC. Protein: CASSPPGQGNYGYTF.

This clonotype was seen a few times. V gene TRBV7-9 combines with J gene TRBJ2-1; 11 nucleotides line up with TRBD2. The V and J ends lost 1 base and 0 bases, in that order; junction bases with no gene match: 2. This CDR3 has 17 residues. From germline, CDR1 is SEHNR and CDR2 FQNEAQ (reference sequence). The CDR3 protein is CASSLVLAGGSYNEQFF. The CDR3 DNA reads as TGTGCCAGCAGCTTAGTTCTAGCGGGGGGCTCCTACAATGAGCAGTTCTTC. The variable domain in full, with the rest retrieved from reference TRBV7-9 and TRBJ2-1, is DTGVSQNPRHKITKRGQNVTFRCDPISEHNRLYWYRQTLGQGPEFLTYFQNEAQLEKSRLLSDRFSAERPKGSFSTLEIQRTEQGDSAMYLCASSLVLAGGSYNEQFFGPGTRLTVL.

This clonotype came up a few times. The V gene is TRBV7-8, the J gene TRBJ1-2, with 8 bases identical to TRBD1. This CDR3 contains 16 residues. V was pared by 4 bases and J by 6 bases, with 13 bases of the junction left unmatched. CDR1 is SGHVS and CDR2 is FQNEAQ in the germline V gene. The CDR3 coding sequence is TGTGCCAGCAGCTCTTTTTCGCCAGGGGGCGAGAATGGCTACACCTTC. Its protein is CASSSFSPGGENGYTF.

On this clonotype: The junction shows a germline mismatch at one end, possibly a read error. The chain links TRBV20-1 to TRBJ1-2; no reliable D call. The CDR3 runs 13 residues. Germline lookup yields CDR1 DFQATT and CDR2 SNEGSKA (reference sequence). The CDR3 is CSAREAANYGCTF. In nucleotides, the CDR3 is TGCAGTGCTAGAGAGGCAGCTAACTATGGCTGCACCTTC.

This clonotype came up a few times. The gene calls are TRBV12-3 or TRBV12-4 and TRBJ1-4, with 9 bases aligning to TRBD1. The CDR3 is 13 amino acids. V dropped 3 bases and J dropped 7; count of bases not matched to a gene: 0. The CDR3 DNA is TGTGCCAGCAGTTTGACAGGGGGTGAAAAACTGTTTTTT. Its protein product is CASSLTGGEKLFF.

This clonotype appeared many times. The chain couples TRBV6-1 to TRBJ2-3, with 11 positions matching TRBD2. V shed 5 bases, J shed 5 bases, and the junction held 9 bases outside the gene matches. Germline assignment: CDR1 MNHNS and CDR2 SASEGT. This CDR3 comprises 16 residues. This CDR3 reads CASSTGTSGGRDTQYF. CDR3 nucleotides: TGTGCCAGCAGTACCGGGACTAGCGGAGGGAGAGATACGCAGTATTTT.

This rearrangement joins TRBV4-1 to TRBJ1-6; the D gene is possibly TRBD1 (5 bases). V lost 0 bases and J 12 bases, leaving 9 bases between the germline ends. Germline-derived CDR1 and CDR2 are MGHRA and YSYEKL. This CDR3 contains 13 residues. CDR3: CASSQDYRGPLHF. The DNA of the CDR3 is TGCGCCAGCAGCCAAGATTATAGGGGACCCCTCCACTTT.

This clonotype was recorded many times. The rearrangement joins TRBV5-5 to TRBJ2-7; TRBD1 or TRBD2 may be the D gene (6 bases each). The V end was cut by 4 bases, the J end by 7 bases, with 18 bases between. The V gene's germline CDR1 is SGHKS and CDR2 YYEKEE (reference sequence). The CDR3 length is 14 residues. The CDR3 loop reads CASSQGGTGSEQYF. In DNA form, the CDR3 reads TGTGCCAGCAGCCAAGGGGGGACTGGGAGTGAGCAGTACTTC.

The CDR3 is CASSLIRRTSQKPEQFF. CDR3 sequence (DNA): TGTGCCAGCAGCTTAATTCGTCGGACTAGCCAAAAGCCTGAGCAGTTCTTC. The chain has TRBV11-2 and TRBJ2-1; 8 bases line up with TRBD2. The germline CDR1 and CDR2 sequences are SGHAT and FQNNGV. J gave up 9 bases and V 2 bases, and 15 bases lay outside the gene matches. The CDR3 loop spans 17 amino acids.

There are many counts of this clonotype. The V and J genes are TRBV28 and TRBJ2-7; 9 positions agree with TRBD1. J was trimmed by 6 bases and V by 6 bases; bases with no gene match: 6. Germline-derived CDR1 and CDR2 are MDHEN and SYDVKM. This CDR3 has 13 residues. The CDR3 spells CASRPGQGTEQYF. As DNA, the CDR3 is TGTGCCAGCAGACCGGGACAGGGTACCGAGCAGTACTTC.

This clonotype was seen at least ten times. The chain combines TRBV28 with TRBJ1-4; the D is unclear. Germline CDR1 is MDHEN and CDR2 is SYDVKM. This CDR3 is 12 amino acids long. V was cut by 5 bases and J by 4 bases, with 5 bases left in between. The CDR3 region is CASSRNNEKLFF. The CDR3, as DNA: TGTGCCAGCAGTCGGAATAATGAAAAACTGTTTTTT.

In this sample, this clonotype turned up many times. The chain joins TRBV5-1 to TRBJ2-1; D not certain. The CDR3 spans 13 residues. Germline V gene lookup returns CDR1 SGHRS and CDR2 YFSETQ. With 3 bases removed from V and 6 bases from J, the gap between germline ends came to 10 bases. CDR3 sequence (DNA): TGCGCCAGCAGCTCACTCCTGAGCAATGAGCAGTTCTTC. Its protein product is CASSSLLSNEQFF.

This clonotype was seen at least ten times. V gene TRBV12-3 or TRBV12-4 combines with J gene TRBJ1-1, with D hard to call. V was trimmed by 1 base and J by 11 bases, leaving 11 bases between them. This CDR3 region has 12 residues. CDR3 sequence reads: CASSLGHARAFF. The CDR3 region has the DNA TGTGCCAGCAGTTTAGGACACGCGAGGGCTTTCTTT.

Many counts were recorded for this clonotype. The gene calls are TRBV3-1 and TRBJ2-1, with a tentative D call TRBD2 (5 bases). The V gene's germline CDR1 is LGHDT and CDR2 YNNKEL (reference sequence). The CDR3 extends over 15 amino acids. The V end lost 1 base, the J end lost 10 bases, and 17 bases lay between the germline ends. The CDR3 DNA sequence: TGTGCCAGCAGCCAAGTTCCCCAAACTAGTGCCGAGCAGTTCTTC. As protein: CASSQVPQTSAEQFF.

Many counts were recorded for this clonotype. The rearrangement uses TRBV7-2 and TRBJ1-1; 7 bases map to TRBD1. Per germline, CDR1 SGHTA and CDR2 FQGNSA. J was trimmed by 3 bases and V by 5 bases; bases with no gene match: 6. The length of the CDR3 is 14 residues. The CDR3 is CASSPRTGYTEAFF. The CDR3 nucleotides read TGTGCCAGCAGCCCCCGGACAGGATACACTGAAGCTTTCTTT.

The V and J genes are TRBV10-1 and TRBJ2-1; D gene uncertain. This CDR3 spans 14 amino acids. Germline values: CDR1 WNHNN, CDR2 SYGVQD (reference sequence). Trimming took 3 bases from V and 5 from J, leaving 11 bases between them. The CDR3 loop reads CASSDVLQDNEQFF. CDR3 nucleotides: TGCGCCAGCAGTGATGTTTTGCAAGACAATGAGCAGTTCTTC.

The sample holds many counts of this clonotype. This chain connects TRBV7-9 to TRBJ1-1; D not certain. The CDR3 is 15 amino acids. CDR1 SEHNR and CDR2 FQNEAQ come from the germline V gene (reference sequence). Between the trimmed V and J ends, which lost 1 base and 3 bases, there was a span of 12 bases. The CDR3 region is CASSLGTGLDTEAFF. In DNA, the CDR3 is TGTGCCAGCAGCTTAGGGACCGGCCTGGACACTGAAGCTTTCTTT. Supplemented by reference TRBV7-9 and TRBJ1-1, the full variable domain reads DTGVSQNPRHKITKRGQNVTFRCDPISEHNRLYWYRQTLGQGPEFLTYFQNEAQLEKSRLLSDRFSAERPKGSFSTLEIQRTEQGDSAMYLCASSLGTGLDTEAFFGQGTRLTVV.

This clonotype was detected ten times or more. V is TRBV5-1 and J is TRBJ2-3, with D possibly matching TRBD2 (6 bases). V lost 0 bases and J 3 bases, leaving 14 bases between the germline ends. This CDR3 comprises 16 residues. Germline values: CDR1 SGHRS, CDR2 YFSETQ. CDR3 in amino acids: CASSLAVARGTDTQYF. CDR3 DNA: TGCGCCAGCAGCTTGGCCGTAGCTCGGGGGACAGATACGCAGTATTTT.

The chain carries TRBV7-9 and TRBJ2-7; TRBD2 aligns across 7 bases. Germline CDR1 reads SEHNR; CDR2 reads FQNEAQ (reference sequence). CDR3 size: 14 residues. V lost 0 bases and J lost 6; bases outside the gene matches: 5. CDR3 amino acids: CASSLAGREGEQYF. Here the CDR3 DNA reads TGTGCCAGCAGCTTAGCCGGCAGGGAGGGCGAGCAGTACTTC.

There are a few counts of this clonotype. DNA for the CDR3: TGTGCCAGTAGTCATGACAGGGCACACAATCAGCCCCAGCATTTT. This translates into CASSHDRAHNQPQHF. V is TRBV19 and J is TRBJ1-5; 7 positions agree with TRBD1. The germline gives CDR1 LNHDA, CDR2 SQIVND (reference sequence). The CDR3 consists of 15 residues. V lost 5 bases, J lost 3 bases, and 7 bases stayed unmatched. The variable domain in full, completed from reference TRBV19 and TRBJ1-5, reads DGGITQSPKYLFRKEGQNVTLSCEQNLNHDAMYWYRQDPGQGLRLIYYSQIVNDFQKGDIAEGYSVSREKKESFPLTVTSAQKNPTAFYLCASSHDRAHNQPQHFGDGTRLSIL.

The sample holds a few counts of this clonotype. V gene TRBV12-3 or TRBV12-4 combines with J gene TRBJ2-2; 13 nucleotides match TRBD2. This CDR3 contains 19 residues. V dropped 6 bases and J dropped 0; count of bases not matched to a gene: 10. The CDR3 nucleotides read TGTGCCAGCAGAACCTACTCGACTAGCGGGGGGACGAACACCGGGGAGCTGTTTTTT. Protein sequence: CASRTYSTSGGTNTGELFF.